This T cell receptor beta chain was obtained from a study of vaccination effects on CD4 cells after COVID-19. On this clone: The antigen remains unidentified.

Upon completion of more than eight days in culture, CD4+ T cells were isolated. The V end lost 5 bases, the J end lost 2 bases, and 13 bases lay between the germline ends. The V gene's germline CDR1 is SGHTA and CDR2 FQGNSA. This CDR3 is 15 amino acids long. TCRdb's copy holds only in-frame clones and misses some; the assay was immunoSEQ multiplex PCR. The sample consists of about 74,000 clones, around 77% of them appearing once. Source: CD4+ T cells from PBMCs cultured without peptide, taken before COVID-19 vaccination. The source is a human donor who received a COVID-19 vaccine. The chain links TRBV7-2 to TRBJ2-1; weak D call: TRBD2 (5 bases). The CDR3 DNA reads as TGTGCCAGCAGCCCCCGAGGGCCCACCTACAATGAGCAGTTCTTC. This gives the protein CASSPRGPTYNEQFF.